This T cell receptor beta chain was profiled in a study of beta chain features in type 1 diabetes. General study results and limits: Type 1 diabetes patients had TCRB CDR3s that were shorter (moderately but significantly so) in all four CD4+ subsets.

The V end was cut by 3 bases, the J end by 3 bases, with 13 bases between. Looked up from germline, CDR1 is SGHTA and CDR2 is FQGNSA. The CDR3 loop spans 15 amino acids. The sample holds a few counts of this clone. Its specificity is unknown. This sample includes further DNA sequences coding for the same CDR3. The authors reverse transcribed all of the isolated RNA, so sequencing captured expressed TCRB transcripts. Clones were read by immunoSEQ multiplex PCR, and TCRdb kept only the in-frame ones, dropping some. The sample lists over 600,000 clones, 9.5% to 15% occurring once. V gene TRBV7-2 combines with J gene TRBJ2-3; tentative D call: TRBD1 (5 bases). The clonotype was recovered from a man aged 25-45 years with type 1 diabetes. The sequenced sample consisted of naive CD4+ T cells from blood. The CDR3 loop reads CASSFYGAGTDTQYF. CDR3 nucleotides: TGTGCCAGCAGCTTCTATGGGGCAGGGACAGATACGCAGTATTTT.